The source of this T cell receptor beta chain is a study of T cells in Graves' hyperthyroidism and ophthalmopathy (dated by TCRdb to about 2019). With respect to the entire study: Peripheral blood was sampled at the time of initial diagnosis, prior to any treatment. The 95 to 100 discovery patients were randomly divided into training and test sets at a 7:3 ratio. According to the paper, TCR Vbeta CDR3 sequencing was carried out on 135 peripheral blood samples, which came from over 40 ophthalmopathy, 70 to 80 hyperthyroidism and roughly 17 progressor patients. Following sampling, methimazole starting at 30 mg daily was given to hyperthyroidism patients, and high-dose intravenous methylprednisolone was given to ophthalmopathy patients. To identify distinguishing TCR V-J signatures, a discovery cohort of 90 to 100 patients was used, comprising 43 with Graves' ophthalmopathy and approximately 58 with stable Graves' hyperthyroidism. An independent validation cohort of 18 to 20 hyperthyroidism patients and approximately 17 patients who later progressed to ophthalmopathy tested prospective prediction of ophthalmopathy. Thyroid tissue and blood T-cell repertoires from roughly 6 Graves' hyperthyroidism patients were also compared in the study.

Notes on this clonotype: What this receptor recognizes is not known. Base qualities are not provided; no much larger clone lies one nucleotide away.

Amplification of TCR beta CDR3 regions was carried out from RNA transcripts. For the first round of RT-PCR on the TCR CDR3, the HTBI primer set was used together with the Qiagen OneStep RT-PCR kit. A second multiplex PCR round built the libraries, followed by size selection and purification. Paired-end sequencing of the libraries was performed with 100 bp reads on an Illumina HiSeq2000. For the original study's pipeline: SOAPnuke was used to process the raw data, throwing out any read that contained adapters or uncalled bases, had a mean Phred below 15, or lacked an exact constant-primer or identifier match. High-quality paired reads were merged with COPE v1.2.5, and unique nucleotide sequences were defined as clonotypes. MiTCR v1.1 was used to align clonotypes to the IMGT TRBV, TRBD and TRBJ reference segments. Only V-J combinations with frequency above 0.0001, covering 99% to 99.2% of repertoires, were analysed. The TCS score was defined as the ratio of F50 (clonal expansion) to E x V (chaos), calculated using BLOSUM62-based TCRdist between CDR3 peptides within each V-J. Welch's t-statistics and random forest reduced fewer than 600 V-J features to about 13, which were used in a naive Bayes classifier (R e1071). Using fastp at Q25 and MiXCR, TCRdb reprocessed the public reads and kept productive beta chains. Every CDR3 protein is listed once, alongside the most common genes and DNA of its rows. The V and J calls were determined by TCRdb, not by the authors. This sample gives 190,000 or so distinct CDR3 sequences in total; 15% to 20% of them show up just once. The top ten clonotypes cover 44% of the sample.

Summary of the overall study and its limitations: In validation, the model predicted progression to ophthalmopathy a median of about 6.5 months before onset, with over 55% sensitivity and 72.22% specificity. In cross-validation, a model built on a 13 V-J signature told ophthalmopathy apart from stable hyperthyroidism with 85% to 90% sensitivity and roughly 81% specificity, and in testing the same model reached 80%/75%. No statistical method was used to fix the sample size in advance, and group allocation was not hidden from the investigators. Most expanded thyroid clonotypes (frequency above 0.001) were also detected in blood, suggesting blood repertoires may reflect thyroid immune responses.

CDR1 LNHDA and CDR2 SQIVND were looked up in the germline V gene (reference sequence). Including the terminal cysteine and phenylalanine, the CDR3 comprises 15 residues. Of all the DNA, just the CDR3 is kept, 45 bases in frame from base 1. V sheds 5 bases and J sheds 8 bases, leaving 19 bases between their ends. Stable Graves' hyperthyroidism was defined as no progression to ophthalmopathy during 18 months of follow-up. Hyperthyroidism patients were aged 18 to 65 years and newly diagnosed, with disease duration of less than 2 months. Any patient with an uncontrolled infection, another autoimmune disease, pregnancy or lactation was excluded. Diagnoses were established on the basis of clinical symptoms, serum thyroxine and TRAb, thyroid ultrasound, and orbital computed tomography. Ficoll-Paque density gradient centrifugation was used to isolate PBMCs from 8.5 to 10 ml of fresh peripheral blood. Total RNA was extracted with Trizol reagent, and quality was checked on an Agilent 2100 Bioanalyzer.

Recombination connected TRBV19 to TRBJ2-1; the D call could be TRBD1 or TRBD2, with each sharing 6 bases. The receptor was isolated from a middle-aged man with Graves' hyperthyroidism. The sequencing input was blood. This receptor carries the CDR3 CASSPGDSRDHEQFF. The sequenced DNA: TGTGCCAGTAGTCCAGGGGACTCACGAGACCATGAGCAGTTCTTC.